This T cell receptor (beta chain) was recovered during a study of Ad26.COV2.S vaccination and SARS-CoV-2 variants. At the level of the study: Dosing was one shot or two shots 56 days apart. Study-wide findings and caveats: The TCR breadth and depth analyses may have understated or missed part of the total T cell responses.

In regard to this clone: Its antigen is as yet unknown.

Here immunoSEQ multiplex PCR was the method, and the copy in TCRdb shows in-frame clones only, minus some. The sample holds approximately 450,000 clones, 80% to 95% seen once. This CDR3 spans 15 amino acids. With 1 base clipped from V and 3 bases from J, the junction kept 3 bases outside the gene matches. Germline-derived CDR1 and CDR2 are SGHRS and YFSETQ. Stated treatment: roughly 20 received Ad26.COV2.S at low or high dose, single or two shots; roughly five received placebo; per-sample allocation not given. Sampling was performed 63 days after the first vaccine or placebo injection. The receptor was derived from a person between 18 and 60 years old who received the Ad26.COV2.S COVID-19 vaccine or a placebo. Sample: peripheral blood, taken in a trial of Ad26.COV2.S vaccine versus placebo. This chain connects TRBV5-1 to TRBJ2-2; 7 bases align to TRBD2. The CDR3 loop is CASSLWLADTGELFF. The DNA for the CDR3 is TGCGCCAGCAGCTTGTGGCTAGCGGACACCGGGGAGCTGTTTTTT.